Below are 13 T cell receptor beta chains sequenced from a single sample in a study of shared clonotypes between healthy human individuals. Profiled with immunoSEQ multiplex PCR; TCRdb holds only in-frame clones, not every one. The sample lists around 450,000 clones, 75% to 85% occurring once. The sequenced material came from PBMCs. The origin of the receptors is a woman aged 40 to 49 in good health. Some clones in this sample may be carry-over from other donors' samples.

At least ten counts were recorded for this clone. In DNA form, the CDR3 reads TGTGCCAGCAGCGAGGAGATGGTGAGCTCCTACAATGAGCAGTTCTTC. This gives the protein CASSEEMVSSYNEQFF. The chain uses TRBV11-3 and TRBJ2-1; D not resolved. Germline V gene data show CDR1 as SGHNT and CDR2 as YENEEA. The CDR3 sequence is 16 residues long. The ends were cut back, 5 bases at V and 0 bases at J, with 14 bases in the middle.

The chain recombines TRBV5-6 with TRBJ2-3; TRBD1 is a possible D gene (5 bases). In germline, CDR1 is SGHDT, CDR2 YYEEEE. Trimming left V 2 bases short and J 2 bases short, with 9 bases between. This CDR3 comprises 14 residues. Written as DNA, the CDR3 is TGTGCCAGCAGCTTTTCGACAGTCACAGATACGCAGTATTTT. Translation: CASSFSTVTDTQYF.

The chain combines TRBV6-4 with TRBJ1-4; no reliable D call. Trimming left V 3 bases short and J 7 bases short, with 9 bases between. CDR1 is MRHNA, CDR2 SNTAGT, per germline. This CDR3 region has 13 residues. The CDR3: CASSEESGEKLFF. CDR3 sequence (DNA): TGTGCCAGCAGTGAGGAGAGTGGTGAAAAACTGTTTTTT.

The chain couples TRBV19 to TRBJ2-2; no clear D. The CDR3 extends over 10 amino acids. Trimming pared 11 bases from V and 6 bases from J, leaving 7 bases between. Germline V gene sequence: CDR1 LNHDA, CDR2 SQIVND (reference sequence). The CDR3 loop reads CASNPGELFF. CDR3 nucleotides: TGTGCCTCAAACCCCGGGGAGCTGTTTTTT.

V is TRBV4-1 and J is TRBJ2-5; perhaps TRBD2 as D (7 bases). The J call could be wrong; TRBJ2-7 is a better fit for the DNA end. The CDR3 extends over 15 amino acids. Germline V CDR1 and CDR2: MGHRA, YSYEKL. The CDR3 spells CASSQGRGAFYEQYF. The CDR3 bases are TGCGCCAGCAGCCAAGGTCGGGGGGCGTTCTACGAGCAGTACTTC.

This chain connects TRBV2 to TRBJ2-3, with 8 bases aligning to TRBD1. The germline V gene has CDR1 SNHLY and CDR2 FYNNEI. This CDR3 region has 15 residues. With V trimmed by 6 bases and J by 5 bases, 10 bases remained unmatched. CDR3 DNA sequence: TGTGCCAGCAGGGGTAGGACAGGGACGAAAGATACGCAGTATTTT. It codes for CASRGRTGTKDTQYF. Drawing the rest from reference TRBV2 and TRBJ2-3, the complete variable domain is EPEVTQTPSHQVTQMGQEVILRCVPISNHLYFYWYRQILGQKVEFLVSFYNNEISEKSEIFDDQFSVERPDGSNFTLKIRSTKLEDSAMYFCASRGRTGTKDTQYFGPGTRLTVL.

The rearrangement uses TRBV6-5 and TRBJ2-7; possibly TRBD2 for D (6 bases). The germline CDR1 and CDR2 sequences are MNHEY and SVGAGI. V lost 5 bases and J 1 base, leaving 15 bases between the germline ends. There are 15 residues in the CDR3. The CDR3 reads CASSPSSEGSYEQYF. CDR3 nucleotides: TGTGCCAGCAGTCCCTCTAGCGAAGGATCCTACGAGCAGTACTTC.

J is TRBJ2-1 and V is TRBV6-6; D is possibly TRBD2 (5 bases). The ends were cut back, 4 bases at V and 6 bases at J, with 10 bases in the middle. CDR3 length: 13 residues. Germline values: CDR1 MNHNY, CDR2 SVGAGI (reference sequence). CDR3 sequence: CASSSSGINEQFF. CDR3 sequence (DNA): TGTGCCAGCAGTTCCAGCGGTATCAATGAGCAGTTCTTC.

This chain joins TRBV4-3 and TRBJ1-4; maybe TRBD1 (5 bases). The CDR3 runs to 19 residues. Germline V lookup: CDR1 LGHNA, CDR2 YSLEER. V dropped 1 base and J dropped 0 bases, with 18 bases sitting between them. CDR3 bases: TGCGCCAGCAGCCAAGCGTCGTCCGGGGGATCTGCAACTAATGAAAAACTGTTTTTT. Translation gives CASSQASSGGSATNEKLFF.

J is TRBJ1-1 and V is TRBV18, with 9 bases aligning to TRBD1. Trimming cost V 3 bases and J 4 bases; bases outside gene matches: 9. Germline CDR1 KGHSH, CDR2 LQKENI. This CDR3 has 16 amino acids. The CDR3 DNA sequence: TGTGCCAGCTCACCGCTGACCGGACAGGGGAGCACTGAAGCTTTCTTT. It specifies CASSPLTGQGSTEAFF.

V and J are TRBV7-6 and TRBJ2-5; TRBD1 is a possible D gene (5 bases). Deletions cut 3 bases from V and 7 bases from J, with 12 bases between. This CDR3 has 13 residues. CDR1 and CDR2 from the germline V gene are SGHVS and FNYEAQ. The CDR3 here is CASSLTDSGTQYF. The DNA for the CDR3 is TGTGCCAGCAGCTTGACAGACTCTGGGACCCAGTACTTC.

In its sample, this clone was seen a few times. V is TRBV7-9 and J is TRBJ2-3; D is ambiguous. The germline CDR1 and CDR2 sequences are SEHNR and FQNEAQ (reference sequence). V was clipped by 2 bases and J by 9 bases, with 9 bases between them. This CDR3 spans 12 amino acids. The CDR3 nucleotides are TGTGCCAGCAGCTTACAAGAGGTAACGCAGTATTTT. Translated, it gives CASSLQEVTQYF.

On this clone: This CDR3 is also generated by other DNA sequences in the sample. V gene TRBV5-1 combines with J gene TRBJ1-1; D is uncertain. This CDR3 has 13 residues. The V end was cut by 3 bases, the J end by 1 base, with 7 bases between. Per the germline V gene, CDR1 is SGHRS and CDR2 is YFSETQ. This CDR3 is CASSSQTNTEAFF. The CDR3 DNA follows: TGCGCCAGCAGCTCACAAACGAACACTGAAGCTTTCTTT.